This paragraph covers one T cell receptor (beta chain) sequence. Its specific antigen is unknown. This record belongs to a study of diagnostic markers for celiac disease (dated by TCRdb to about 2020). CDR1 and CDR2, looked up from the germline V gene, are SNHLY and FYNNEI. The CDR3 numbers 12 residues from cysteine through phenylalanine. No DNA has been recorded. Sequencing used an Illumina MiSeq. After TCRdb reprocessed the reads, each CDR3 protein sequence was kept as one row, without DNA. The sample has roughly 2,000 distinct CDR3 sequences on record. The ten most abundant clones make up roughly 17% of the sample.

The V and J segments used are TRBV2 and TRBJ2-7. The sample comprised either unsorted cells or a sorted T cell fraction (not recorded which). This receptor was taken from a human donor. This table probably holds off-target reads from a library built for another chain. The CDR3 protein sequence reads: CASTQDGYEQYF. Reference TRBV2 and TRBJ2-7 proteins supply the regions before and after the CDR3; the full variable domain is: EPEVTQTPSHQVTQMGQEVILRCVPISNHLYFYWYRQILGQKVEFLVSFYNNEISEKSEIFDDQFSVERPDGSNFTLKIRSTKLEDSAMYFCASTQDGYEQYFGPGTRLTVT.